These 9 T cell receptor beta chains originate from one sample sequenced in a study of T cells after yellow fever vaccination. Each CDR3 protein gets one entry after TCRdb re-called the 5' RACE reads with MiXCR. The sample holds 400,000 or so distinct CDR3 sequences, 6.2% seen once. The sequenced sample was PBMCs, obtained 5 days after the yellow fever booster vaccination. The receptors originated from a young man who received the YFV17D yellow fever vaccine.

V usage is TRBV25-1 and J usage is TRBJ2-1; D not certain. Germline loops: CDR1 MGHDK, CDR2 SYGVNS. CDR3 length: 10 residues. V was cut by 6 bases and J by 9 bases, with 6 bases left in between. CDR3 in amino acids: CASRQVEQFF. DNA of the CDR3: TGTGCCAGCAGGCAAGTTGAGCAGTTCTTC.

The chain couples TRBV4-3 to TRBJ1-6, with TRBD1 as a possible D gene (5 bases). The CDR3 covers 15 residues. The ends were cut back, 1 base at V and 7 bases at J, with 11 bases in the middle. Looked up from germline, CDR1 is LGHNA and CDR2 is YSLEER. The CDR3 sequence is CASSQVGTANSPLHF. As DNA, the CDR3 is TGCGCCAGCAGCCAAGTCGGGACCGCAAATTCACCCCTCCACTTT.

This chain links TRBV4-3 with TRBJ2-3; no clear D. V lost 4 bases and J lost 0, with 23 bases in between. Germline values: CDR1 LGHNA, CDR2 YSLEER. The CDR3 runs 19 residues. The CDR3 region has the DNA TGCGCCAGCAGCCGCGAGAAATGGCGGAAAAGTGCTAGCACAGATACGCAGTATTTT. Translated, it gives CASSREKWRKSASTDTQYF.

This clonotype occurred many times. J is TRBJ2-3 and V is TRBV5-1, with TRBD2 identical over 13 bases. There are 17 residues in the CDR3. CDR1 is SGHRS and CDR2 is YFSETQ in the germline V gene. V was pared by 2 bases and J by 4 bases, with 7 bases of the junction left unmatched. CDR3 DNA: TGCGCCAGCAGCTTCTACCTGACTAGCGGGAGGTCAGATACGCAGTATTTT. Translated: CASSFYLTSGRSDTQYF.

The CDR3 loop is CASSSDRPKETQYF. In DNA form, the CDR3 reads TGTGCCAGCAGCTCCGACAGGCCCAAAGAGACCCAGTACTTC. The chain employs TRBV5-6 and TRBJ2-5; D may be TRBD1 (6 bases). Germline V lookup: CDR1 SGHDT, CDR2 YYEEEE. Trimming removed 3 bases at V and 3 bases at J, with 12 bases between. CDR3 length equals 14 residues.

The sample holds a few counts of this clonotype. The genes are TRBV21-1 and TRBJ2-7; TRBD1, the table's D call, lacks a check against the DNA. TRBV21-1 is a pseudogene locus. The CDR3 covers 18 residues. CDR3 protein: CASTVPIELTGETYEQYF. DNA for the CDR3: TGTGCCAGCACCGTCCCGATAGAATTGACAGGGGAGACCTACGAGCAGTACTTC.

The chain carries TRBV6-4 and TRBJ2-3; tentative D call: TRBD2 (6 bases). Germline V CDR1 and CDR2: MRHNA, SNTAGT. The CDR3 consists of 15 residues. Trimming removed 4 bases from V and 2 bases from J, with 13 bases in between. The CDR3 region is CASSVPGLPTDTQYF. The CDR3 DNA is TGTGCCAGCAGTGTACCGGGACTTCCCACAGATACGCAGTATTTT.

This clonotype was recorded many times. This sequence joins TRBV12-5 and TRBJ1-1; the D gene is possibly TRBD1 (5 bases). Germline-derived CDR1 and CDR2 are LGHNT and FRNRAP. CDR3 length equals 13 residues. V lost 6 bases, J lost 2 bases, and 10 bases lay in between. CDR3 DNA sequence: TGTGCTAGTGGAAACGACAGAAACACTGAAGCTTTCTTT. It is translated as CASGNDRNTEAFF.

This clonotype has a handful of counts. The V gene is TRBV7-2, the J gene TRBJ2-7; TRBD1 might be the D (6 bases). Between the trimmed V and J ends, which lost 4 bases and 4 bases, there was a span of 17 bases. Germline-derived CDR1 and CDR2 are SGHTA and FQGNSA. The CDR3 totals 15 residues. CDR3 nucleotide sequence: TGTGCCAGCAGCTCAAAACAGGGAGAAGGTTACGAGCAGTACTTC. As protein: CASSSKQGEGYEQYF.